This is a list of T cell receptor beta chains from one sample in a study of blood T cell repertoires in COVID-19. Assay used: immunoSEQ multiplex PCR; TCRdb lists only in-frame clones, some missing. Among over 200,000 clones listed, 84% were seen once. The sample consisted of peripheral blood. These receptors were obtained from a woman in her 50s with active or convalescent COVID-19. CDR3s include the opening cysteine and the closing phenylalanine or tryptophan. D genes are given only for firm matches. Clone size, where shown, is once, few, many, or a class for clones that have expanded.

>TRBJ2-4|TRBV10-2|few|-
CASSGGEDIQYF
TGCGCCAGCAGTGGAGGGGAGGACATTCAGTACTTC
>TRBJ2-3|TRBV30|-|-
CAWSSTSTDTQYF
TGTGCCTGGAGTTCAACTAGCACAGATACGCAGTATTTT
>TRBJ2-7|TRBV7-4|-|TRBD2
CASSSRAGARYEQYF
TGTGCCAGCAGCTCCAGAGCGGGAGCCCGGTACGAGCAGTACTTC
>TRBJ1-3|TRBV7-9|-|-
CASSLPEDTIYF
TGTGCCAGCAGCCTTCCAGAGGACACCATATATTTT
>TRBJ2-5|TRBV6-1|-|-
CASSFKETQYF
TGTGCCAGCAGTTTTAAAGAGACCCAGTACTTC
>TRBJ1-1|TRBV3-1/TRBV3-2|-|-
CASSQETVAEAFF
TGTGCCAGCAGCCAAGAAACAGTCGCTGAAGCTTTCTTT
>TRBJ2-7|TRBV6-5|once|-
CASSYENGGNYEQYF
TGTGCCAGCAGTTACGAAAACGGAGGGAACTACGAGCAGTACTTC
>TRBJ1-2|TRBV19|-|TRBD1
CASSTRDRGQGYTF
TGTGCCAGTAGTACGCGGGACAGGGGGCAAGGCTACACCTTC
>TRBJ1-4|TRBV15|-|TRBD1
CATSRDGQGTTNEKLFF
TGTGCCACCAGCAGAGACGGACAGGGAACAACTAATGAAAAACTGTTTTTT
>TRBJ2-1|TRBV7-6|-|TRBD1
CASSPDRYNEQFF
TGTGCCAGCAGTCCGGACAGGTACAATGAGCAGTTCTTC
>TRBJ1-6|TRBV2|-|TRBD1
CASRQGVDNSPLHF
TGTGCCAGCAGACAGGGGGTGGATAATTCACCCCTCCACTTT
>TRBJ2-2|TRBV5-1|-|TRBD1
CASSLEGANTGELFF
TGCGCCAGCAGCTTGGAGGGGGCCAACACCGGGGAGCTGTTTTTT
>TRBJ1-2|TRBV7-9|-|-
CASSLQRAGAGYGYTF
TGTGCCAGCAGCCTCCAGCGGGCAGGCGCGGGCTATGGCTACACCTTC
>TRBJ1-2|TRBV30|once|-
CAWSIFHRADEPTNYGYTF
TGTGCCTGGAGTATTTTCCACAGGGCGGACGAGCCCACTAACTATGGCTACACCTTC
>TRBJ2-1|TRBV28|few|-
CASSPVGGARQQFF
TGTGCCAGCAGCCCGGTTGGAGGGGCCAGGCAGCAGTTCTTC
>TRBJ2-7|TRBV2|-|-
CASSYYEQYF
TGTGCCAGCAGTTACTACGAGCAGTACTTC
>TRBJ2-1|TRBV6-5|once|-
CASYRGFPGNEQFF
TGTGCCAGCTATAGGGGCTTTCCGGGCAATGAGCAGTTCTTC
>TRBJ1-1|TRBV28|-|TRBD1
CASRTGTFTEAFF
TGTGCCAGCAGGACAGGGACGTTCACTGAAGCTTTCTTT
>TRBJ2-1|TRBV12-3/TRBV12-4|few|-
CASRSFLMNEQFF
TGTGCCAGCAGATCCTTCCTAATGAATGAGCAGTTCTTC
>TRBJ1-2|TRBV6-5|-|TRBD1
CASSLPGQGASGYTF
TGTGCCAGCAGCCTCCCAGGACAGGGTGCATCGGGCTACACCTTC
>TRBJ1-1|TRBV3-1/TRBV3-2|-|-
CASSQDIGGVGAEAFF
TGTGCCAGCAGCCAAGATATTGGGGGGGTCGGCGCTGAAGCTTTCTTT
>TRBJ1-1|TRBV5-1|-|-
CASSLSGQNTEAFF
TGCGCCAGCAGCTTAAGCGGCCAGAACACTGAAGCTTTCTTT
>TRBJ2-2|TRBV7-9|-|TRBD2
CASSSGTSGTGELFF
TGTGCCAGCAGCTCAGGGACTAGCGGGACCGGGGAGCTGTTTTTT
>TRBJ2-2|TRBV3-1/TRBV3-2|once|-
CASSQTQGAAYTGELFF
TGTGCCAGCAGCCAAACACAGGGAGCGGCGTACACCGGGGAGCTGTTTTTT
>TRBJ1-1|TRBV20-1|-|-
CSARAVQAFF
TGCAGTGCTAGAGCTGTTCAAGCTTTCTTT
>TRBJ2-3|TRBV24-1|-|TRBD1
CATSDPGGQGSDTQYF
TGTGCCACCAGTGATCCGGGGGGACAGGGGTCAGATACGCAGTATTTT
>TRBJ1-5|TRBV2|-|-
CASSLPNRDSNQPQHF
TGTGCCAGCAGTCTCCCCAACAGGGATAGCAATCAGCCCCAGCATTTT
>TRBJ2-2|TRBV7-6|-|-
CASSRQPQGGTGELFF
TGTGCCAGCAGCCGACAACCGCAGGGAGGAACCGGGGAGCTGTTTTTT
>TRBJ1-1|TRBV6-1|-|-
CASSEGVMNTEAFF
TGTGCCAGCAGTGAAGGCGTAATGAACACTGAAGCTTTCTTT
>TRBJ1-3|TRBV6-5|few|-
CASTVNRAGNTIYF
TGTGCCAGCACAGTGAACAGGGCTGGAAACACCATATATTTT
>TRBJ2-3|TRBV13|-|TRBD1
CASSLRRGSDTQYF
TGTGCCAGCAGCTTGCGCAGGGGGTCAGATACGCAGTATTTT
>TRBJ1-1|TRBV28|-|TRBD1
CASSPPTGLSTEAFF
TGTGCCAGCAGTCCCCCGACAGGGTTGAGCACTGAAGCTTTCTTT
>TRBJ1-5|TRBV12-3/TRBV12-4|-|-
CASSFQGSQPQHF
TGTGCCAGCAGTTTCCAGGGCAGCCAGCCCCAGCATTTT
>TRBJ2-3|TRBV5-1|-|-
CASSLASKAGVGDTQYF
TGCGCCAGCAGCTTGGCCTCAAAGGCGGGCGTGGGGGATACGCAGTATTTT
>TRBJ1-1|TRBV19|few|TRBD1
CASTKTGMGTEAFF
TGTGCCAGTACCAAGACAGGGATGGGGACTGAAGCTTTCTTT
>TRBJ2-2|TRBV18|-|TRBD1
CASSGQEVTGELFF
TGTGCCAGTTCGGGACAGGAGGTCACCGGGGAGCTGTTTTTT
>TRBJ2-5|TRBV27|-|-
CASRPSTTRGRETQYF
TGTGCCAGCAGGCCTTCGACAACGAGAGGGAGGGAGACCCAGTACTTC